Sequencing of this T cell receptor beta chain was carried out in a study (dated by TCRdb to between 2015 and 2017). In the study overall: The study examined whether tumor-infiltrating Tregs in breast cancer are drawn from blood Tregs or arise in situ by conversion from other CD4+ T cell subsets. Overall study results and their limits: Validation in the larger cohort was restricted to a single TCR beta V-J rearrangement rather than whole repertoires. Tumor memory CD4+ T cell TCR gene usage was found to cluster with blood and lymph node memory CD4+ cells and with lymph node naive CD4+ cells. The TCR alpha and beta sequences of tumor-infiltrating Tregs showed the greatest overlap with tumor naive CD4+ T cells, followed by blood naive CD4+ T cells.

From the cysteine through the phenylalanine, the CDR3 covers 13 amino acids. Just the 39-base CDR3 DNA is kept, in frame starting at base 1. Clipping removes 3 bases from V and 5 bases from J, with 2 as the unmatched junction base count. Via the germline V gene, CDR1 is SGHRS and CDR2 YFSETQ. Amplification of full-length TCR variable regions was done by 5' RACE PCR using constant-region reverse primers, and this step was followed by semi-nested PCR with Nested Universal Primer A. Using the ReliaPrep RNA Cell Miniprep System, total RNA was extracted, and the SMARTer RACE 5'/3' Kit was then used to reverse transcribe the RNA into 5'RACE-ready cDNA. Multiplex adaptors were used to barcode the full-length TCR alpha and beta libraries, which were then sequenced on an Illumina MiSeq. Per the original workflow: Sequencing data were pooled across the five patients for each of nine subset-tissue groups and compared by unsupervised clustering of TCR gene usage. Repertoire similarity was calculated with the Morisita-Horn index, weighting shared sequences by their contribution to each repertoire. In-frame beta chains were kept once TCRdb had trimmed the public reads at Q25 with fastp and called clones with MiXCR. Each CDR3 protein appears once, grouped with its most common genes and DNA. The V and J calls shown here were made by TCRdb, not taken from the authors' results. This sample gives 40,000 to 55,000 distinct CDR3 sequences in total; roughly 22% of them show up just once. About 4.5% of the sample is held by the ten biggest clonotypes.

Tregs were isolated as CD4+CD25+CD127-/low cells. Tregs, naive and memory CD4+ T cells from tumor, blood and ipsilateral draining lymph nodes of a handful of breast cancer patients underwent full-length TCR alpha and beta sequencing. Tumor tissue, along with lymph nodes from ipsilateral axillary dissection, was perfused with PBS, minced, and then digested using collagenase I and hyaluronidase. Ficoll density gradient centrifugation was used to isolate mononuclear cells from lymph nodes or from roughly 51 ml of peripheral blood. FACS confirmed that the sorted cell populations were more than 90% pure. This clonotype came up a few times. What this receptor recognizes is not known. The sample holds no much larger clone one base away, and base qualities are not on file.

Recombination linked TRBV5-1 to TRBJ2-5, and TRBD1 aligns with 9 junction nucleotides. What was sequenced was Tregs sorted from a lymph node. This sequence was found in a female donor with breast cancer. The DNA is TGCGCCAGCAGCTCCGGGACAGGGGAGACCCAGTACTTC. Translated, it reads CASSSGTGETQYF.